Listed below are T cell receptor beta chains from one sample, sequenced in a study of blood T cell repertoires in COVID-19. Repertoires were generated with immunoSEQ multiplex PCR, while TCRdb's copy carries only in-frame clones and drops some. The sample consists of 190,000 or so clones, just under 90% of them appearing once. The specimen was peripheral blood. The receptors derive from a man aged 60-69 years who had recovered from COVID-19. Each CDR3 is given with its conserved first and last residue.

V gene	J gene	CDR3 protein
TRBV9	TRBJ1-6	CASSVGPDSPLHF
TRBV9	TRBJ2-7	CASSGTGAREQYF
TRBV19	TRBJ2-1	CASSISGTGFPYNEQFF
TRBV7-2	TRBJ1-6	CASSPHPPGTPLHF
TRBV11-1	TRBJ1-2	CASSFWDLRGDGYTF
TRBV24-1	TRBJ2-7	CASQGTSTPEQYF
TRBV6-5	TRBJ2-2	CASSFWGEPNTGELFF
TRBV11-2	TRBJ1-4	CASSRPGSANEKLFF
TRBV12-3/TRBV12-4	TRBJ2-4	CASSFSENIQYF
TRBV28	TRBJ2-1	CASKYPGQIYNEQFF
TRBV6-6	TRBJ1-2	CASAYTQGGYTF
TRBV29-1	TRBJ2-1	CSVGTGTRGNEQFF
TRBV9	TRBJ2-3	CASSALAGSTDTQYF
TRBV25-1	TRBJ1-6	CASSAQGAGSPLHF
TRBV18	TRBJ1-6	CASSPPGVSSPLHF
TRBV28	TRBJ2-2	CASSSHRGRAGELFF
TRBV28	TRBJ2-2	CASSTGGYTGELFF
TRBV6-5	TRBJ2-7	CASSNGKGYEQYF
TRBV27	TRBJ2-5	CATQTGTSGGQETQYF
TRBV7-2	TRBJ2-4	CASSSQDRGSDIQYF
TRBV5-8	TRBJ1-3	CASNRGDLAGNTIYF
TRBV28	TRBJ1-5	CASVQGGSNQPQHF
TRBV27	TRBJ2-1	CASSPARTSGGPSSYNEQFF
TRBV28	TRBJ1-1	CASSFWRNTEAFF
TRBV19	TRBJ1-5	CASSNRVINQPQHF
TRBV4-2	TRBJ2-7	CASSQDRGGSHYEQYF
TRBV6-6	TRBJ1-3	CASCAMRNTIYF
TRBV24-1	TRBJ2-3	CATSDPAAGGTDTQYF
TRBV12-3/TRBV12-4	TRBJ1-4	CASSPRGGWELFF
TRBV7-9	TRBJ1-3	CASSPNSGNTIYF
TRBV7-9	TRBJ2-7	CASSLDNYEQYF
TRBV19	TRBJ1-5	CASSRGTGGRIFSHSNQPQHF
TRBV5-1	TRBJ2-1	CASSWNRVSSNEQFF
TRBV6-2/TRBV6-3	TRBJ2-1	CASIPSASGANEQFF
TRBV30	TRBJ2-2	CAWSLGGINTGELFF
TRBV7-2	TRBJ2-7	CASRQQGSISSYEQYF
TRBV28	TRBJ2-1	CASETSGVYNEQFF
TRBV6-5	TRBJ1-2	CASSYSPRGYGYTF
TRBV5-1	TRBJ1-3	CASSPYTSSSGNTIYF
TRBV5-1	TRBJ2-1	CASSLAIAGYNEQFF
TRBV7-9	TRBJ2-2	CASSPRQGSSTGELFF
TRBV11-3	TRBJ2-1	CASSLRGDEQFF
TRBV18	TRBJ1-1	CASSADRGGGNTEAFF
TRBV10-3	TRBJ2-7	CAIRGTSGRAGEQYF
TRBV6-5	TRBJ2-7	CASRSSGEGAREQYF
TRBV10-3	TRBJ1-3	CAIRKQGDDSGNTIYF
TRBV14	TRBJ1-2	CASSQFRTVPGGYTF
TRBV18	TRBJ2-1	CASSPPQGGKYNEQFF
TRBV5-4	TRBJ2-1	CASSISGQGIVKSYNEQFF